This T cell receptor beta chain is drawn from a study of T cells in narcolepsy. The table came from immunoSEQ multiplex PCR; TCRdb's copy has only in-frame clones and leaves some out. The repertoire has more than 20,000 clones, about 91% of them found once; the top ten carry roughly 0.99%. The J segment lost 3 bases and the V segment lost 0 bases, leaving 7 bases of the junction unmatched. This CDR3 spans 16 amino acids. The germline gives CDR1 SGDLS, CDR2 YYNGEE. The specimen sequenced was CD45RA- memory CD4+ T cells from PBMCs. This sequence originates from a human donor with narcolepsy. The rearrangement joins TRBV9 to TRBJ2-3; TRBD2 matches at 7 bases. The CDR3 sequence: CASSVGSAGRTDTQYF. The DNA of the CDR3 is TGTGCCAGCAGCGTAGGATCAGCGGGACGTACAGATACGCAGTATTTT. Combining the CDR3 with reference TRBV9 and TRBJ2-3 gives the whole variable domain DSGVTQTPKHLITATGQRVTLRCSPRSGDLSVYWYQQSLDQGLQFLIQYYNGEERAKGNILERFSAQQFPDLHSELNLSSLELGDSALYFCASSVGSAGRTDTQYFGPGTRLTVL.